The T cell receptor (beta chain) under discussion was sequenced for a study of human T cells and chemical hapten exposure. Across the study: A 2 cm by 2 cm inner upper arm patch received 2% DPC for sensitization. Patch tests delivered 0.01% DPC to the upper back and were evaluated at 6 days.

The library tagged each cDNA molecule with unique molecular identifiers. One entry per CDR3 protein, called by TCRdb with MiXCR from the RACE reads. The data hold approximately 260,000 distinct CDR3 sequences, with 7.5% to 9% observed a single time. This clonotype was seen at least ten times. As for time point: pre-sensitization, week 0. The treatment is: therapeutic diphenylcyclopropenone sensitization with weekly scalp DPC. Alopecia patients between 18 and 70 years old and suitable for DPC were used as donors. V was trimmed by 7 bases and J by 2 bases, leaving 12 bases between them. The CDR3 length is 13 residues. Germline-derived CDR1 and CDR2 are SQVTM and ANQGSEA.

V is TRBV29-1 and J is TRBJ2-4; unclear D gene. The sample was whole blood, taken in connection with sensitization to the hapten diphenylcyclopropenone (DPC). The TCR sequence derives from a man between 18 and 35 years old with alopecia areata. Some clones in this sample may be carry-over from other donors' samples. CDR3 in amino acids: CSASTDTKNIQYF. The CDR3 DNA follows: TGCAGCGCCTCCACAGACACCAAAAACATTCAGTACTTC.